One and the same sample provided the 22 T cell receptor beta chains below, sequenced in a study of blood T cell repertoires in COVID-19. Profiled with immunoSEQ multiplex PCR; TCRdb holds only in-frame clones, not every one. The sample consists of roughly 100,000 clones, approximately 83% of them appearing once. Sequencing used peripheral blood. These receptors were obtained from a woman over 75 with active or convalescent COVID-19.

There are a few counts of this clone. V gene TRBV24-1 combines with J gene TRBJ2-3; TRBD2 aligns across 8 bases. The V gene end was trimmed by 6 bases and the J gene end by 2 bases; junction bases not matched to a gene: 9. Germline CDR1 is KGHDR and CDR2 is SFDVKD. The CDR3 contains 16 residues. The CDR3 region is CATSRGRGGLTDTQYF. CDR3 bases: TGTGCCACCAGTCGGGGCCGGGGGGGACTCACAGATACGCAGTATTTT.

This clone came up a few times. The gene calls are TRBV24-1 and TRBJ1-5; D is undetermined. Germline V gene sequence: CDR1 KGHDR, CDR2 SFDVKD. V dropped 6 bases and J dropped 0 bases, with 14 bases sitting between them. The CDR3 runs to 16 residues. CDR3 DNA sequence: TGTGCCACCAGTCCGGCAGGCGATTATAGCAATCAGCCCCAGCATTTT. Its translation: CATSPAGDYSNQPQHF.

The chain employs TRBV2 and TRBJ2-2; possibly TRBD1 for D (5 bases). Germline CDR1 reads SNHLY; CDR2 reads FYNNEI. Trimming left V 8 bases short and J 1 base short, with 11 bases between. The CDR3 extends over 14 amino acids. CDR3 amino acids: CASVTGLNTGELFF. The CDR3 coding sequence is TGTGCCAGCGTAACAGGATTGAACACCGGGGAGCTGTTTTTT.

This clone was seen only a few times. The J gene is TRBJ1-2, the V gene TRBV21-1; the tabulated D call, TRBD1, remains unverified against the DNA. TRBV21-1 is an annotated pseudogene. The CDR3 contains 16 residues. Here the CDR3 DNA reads TGTGCCAGCAGCAACTCCTCGGGACAGGGAATCTATGGCTACACCTTC. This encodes CASSNSSGQGIYGYTF.

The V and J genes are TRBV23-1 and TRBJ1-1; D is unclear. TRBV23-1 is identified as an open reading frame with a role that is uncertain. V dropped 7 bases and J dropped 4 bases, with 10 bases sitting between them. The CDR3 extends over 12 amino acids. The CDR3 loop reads CASKGRGTEAFF. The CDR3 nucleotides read TGCGCCAGCAAAGGGAGAGGCACTGAAGCTTTCTTT.

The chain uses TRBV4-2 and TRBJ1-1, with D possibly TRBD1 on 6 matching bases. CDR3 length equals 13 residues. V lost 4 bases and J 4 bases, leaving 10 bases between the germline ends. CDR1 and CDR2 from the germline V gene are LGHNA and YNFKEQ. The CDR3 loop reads CASSRTGSTEAFF. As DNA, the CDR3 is TGTGCCAGCAGCCGCACAGGGTCCACTGAAGCTTTCTTT.

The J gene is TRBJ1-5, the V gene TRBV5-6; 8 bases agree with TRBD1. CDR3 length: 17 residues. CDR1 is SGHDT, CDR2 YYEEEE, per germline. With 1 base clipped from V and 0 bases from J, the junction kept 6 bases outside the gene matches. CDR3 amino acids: CASSLFRGRTSNQPQHF. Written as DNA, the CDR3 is TGTGCCAGCAGCTTGTTCAGGGGGCGAACTAGCAATCAGCCCCAGCATTTT.

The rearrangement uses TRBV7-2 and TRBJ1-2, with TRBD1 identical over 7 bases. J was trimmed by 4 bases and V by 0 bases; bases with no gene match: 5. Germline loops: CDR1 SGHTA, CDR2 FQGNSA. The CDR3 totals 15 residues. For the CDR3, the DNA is TGTGCCAGCAGCTTAGCAATGGGACAGTTCTATGGCTACACCTTC. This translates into CASSLAMGQFYGYTF.

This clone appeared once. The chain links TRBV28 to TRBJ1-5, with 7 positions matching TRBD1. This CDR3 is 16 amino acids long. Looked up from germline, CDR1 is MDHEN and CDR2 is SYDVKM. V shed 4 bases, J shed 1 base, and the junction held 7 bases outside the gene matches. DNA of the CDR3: TGTGCCAGCAGTTATCACGGGACAGTGAGCAATCAGCCCCAGCATTTT. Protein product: CASSYHGTVSNQPQHF.

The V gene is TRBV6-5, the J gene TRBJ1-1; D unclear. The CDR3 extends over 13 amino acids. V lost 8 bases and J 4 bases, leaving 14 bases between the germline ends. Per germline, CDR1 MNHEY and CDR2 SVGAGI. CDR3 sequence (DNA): TGTGCCAGCGCACAGACGTTGACCACTGAAGCTTTCTTT. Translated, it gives CASAQTLTTEAFF.

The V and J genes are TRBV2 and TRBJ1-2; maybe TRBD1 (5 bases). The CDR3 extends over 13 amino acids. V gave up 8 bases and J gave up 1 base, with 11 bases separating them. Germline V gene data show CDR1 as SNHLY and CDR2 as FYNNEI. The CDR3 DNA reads TGTGCCAGCCTGAAGACAGATAACTATGGCTACACCTTC. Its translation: CASLKTDNYGYTF.

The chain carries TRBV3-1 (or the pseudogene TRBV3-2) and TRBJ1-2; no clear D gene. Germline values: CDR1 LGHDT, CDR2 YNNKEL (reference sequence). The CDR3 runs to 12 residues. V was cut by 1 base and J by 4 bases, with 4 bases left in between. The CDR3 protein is CASSQAIYGYTF. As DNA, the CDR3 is TGTGCCAGCAGCCAAGCCATCTATGGCTACACCTTC.

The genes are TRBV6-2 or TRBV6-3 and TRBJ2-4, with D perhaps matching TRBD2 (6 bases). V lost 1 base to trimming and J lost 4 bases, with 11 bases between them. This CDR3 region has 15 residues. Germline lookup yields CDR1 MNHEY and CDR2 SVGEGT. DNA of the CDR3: TGTGCCAGCAGTTACTTGGGGGGAAGAAAAAACATTCAGTACTTC. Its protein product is CASSYLGGRKNIQYF.

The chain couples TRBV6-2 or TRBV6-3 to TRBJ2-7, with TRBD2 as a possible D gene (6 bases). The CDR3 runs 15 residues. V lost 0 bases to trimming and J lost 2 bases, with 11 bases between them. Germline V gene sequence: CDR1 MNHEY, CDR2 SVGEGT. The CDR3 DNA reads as TGTGCCAGCAGTTACTCTGGCGGGGCAGCCTACGAGCAGTACTTC. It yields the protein CASSYSGGAAYEQYF.

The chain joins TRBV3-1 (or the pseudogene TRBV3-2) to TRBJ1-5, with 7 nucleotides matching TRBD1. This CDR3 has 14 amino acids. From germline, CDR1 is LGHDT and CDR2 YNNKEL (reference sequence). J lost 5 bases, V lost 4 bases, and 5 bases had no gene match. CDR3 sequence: CASSLNRGDQPQHF. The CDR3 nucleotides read TGTGCCAGCAGCCTCAACAGGGGCGATCAGCCCCAGCATTTT.

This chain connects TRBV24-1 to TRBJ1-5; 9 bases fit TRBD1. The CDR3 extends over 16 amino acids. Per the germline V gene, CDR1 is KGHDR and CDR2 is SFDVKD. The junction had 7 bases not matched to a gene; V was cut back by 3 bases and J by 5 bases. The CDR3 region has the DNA TGTGCCACCAGTGATACCACAGGGGGCTGGGATCAGCCCCAGCATTTT. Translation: CATSDTTGGWDQPQHF.

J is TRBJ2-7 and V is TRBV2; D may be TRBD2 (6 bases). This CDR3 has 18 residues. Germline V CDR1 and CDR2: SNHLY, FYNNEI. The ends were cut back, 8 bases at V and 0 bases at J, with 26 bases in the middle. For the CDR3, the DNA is TGTGCCAGCCCCCCCGGGAGCTTCGGTGTACGAAGCTCCTACGAGCAGTACTTC. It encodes CASPPGSFGVRSSYEQYF.

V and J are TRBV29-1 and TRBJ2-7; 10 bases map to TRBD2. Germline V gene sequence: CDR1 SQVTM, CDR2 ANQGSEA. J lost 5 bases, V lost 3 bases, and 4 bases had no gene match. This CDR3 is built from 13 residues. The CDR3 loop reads CSVEPSGSNEQYF. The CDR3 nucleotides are TGCAGCGTTGAGCCTAGCGGGAGCAACGAGCAGTACTTC.

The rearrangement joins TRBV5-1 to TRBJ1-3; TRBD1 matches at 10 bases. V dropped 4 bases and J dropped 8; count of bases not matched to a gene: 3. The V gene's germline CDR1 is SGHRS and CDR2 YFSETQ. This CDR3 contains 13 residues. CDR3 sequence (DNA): TGCGCCAGCAGCCCGGGACAGGGGCACACCATATATTTT. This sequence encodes CASSPGQGHTIYF. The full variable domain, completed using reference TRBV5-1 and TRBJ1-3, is KAGVTQTPRYLIKTRGQQVTLSCSPISGHRSVSWYQQTPGQGLQFLFEYFSETQRNKGNFPGRFSGRQFSNSRSEMNVSTLELGDSALYLCASSPGQGHTIYFGEGSWLTVV.

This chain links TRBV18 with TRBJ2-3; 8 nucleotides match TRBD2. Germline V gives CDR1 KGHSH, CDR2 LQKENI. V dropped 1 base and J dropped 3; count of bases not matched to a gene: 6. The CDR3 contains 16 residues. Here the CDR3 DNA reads TGTGCCAGCTCACCACTTGGGACTAGTCGAACAGATACGCAGTATTTT. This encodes CASSPLGTSRTDTQYF.

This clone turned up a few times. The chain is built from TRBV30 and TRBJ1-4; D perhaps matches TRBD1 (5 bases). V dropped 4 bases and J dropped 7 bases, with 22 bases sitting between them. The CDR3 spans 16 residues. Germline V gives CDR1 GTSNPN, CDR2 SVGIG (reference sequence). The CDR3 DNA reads TGTGCCTGGATGGGGAGGGACGGTGTCTTTACTGAAAAACTGTTTTTT. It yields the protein CAWMGRDGVFTEKLFF.

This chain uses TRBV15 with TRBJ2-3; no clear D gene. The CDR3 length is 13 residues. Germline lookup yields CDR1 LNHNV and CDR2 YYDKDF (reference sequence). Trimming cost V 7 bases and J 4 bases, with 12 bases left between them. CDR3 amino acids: CATIQSGADTQYF. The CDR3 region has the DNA TGTGCCACCATCCAATCAGGCGCAGATACGCAGTATTTT.